This is a list of T cell receptor beta chains from one sample in a study of regulatory T cells in long-lasting Graves disease. One entry per CDR3 protein, called by TCRdb with MiXCR from the multiplex PCR reads. This sample has 390,000 or so distinct CDR3 sequences; roughly 10% occur once, and the top ten carry 15% to 20%. These sequences were also reported in another study, on T cells in Graves' hyperthyroidism and ophthalmopathy.

This specimen was peripheral blood mononuclear cells (PBMCs), taken at new diagnosis, from a patient treated with antithyroid drugs. The receptors shown here come from a woman under 30 with Graves disease. CDR3s include the opening cysteine and the closing phenylalanine or tryptophan. D genes are given only for firm matches. Some rows have no size entry. The others give once, few or many, or a class for an expanded clone.

TRBJ1-5	TRBD1	TRBV7-2	many	TGTGCCAGCAGCTTAGAGGGGGCGGTTAGCAATCAGCCCCAGCATTTT	CASSLEGAVSNQPQHF
TRBJ2-3	NA	TRBV20-1	many	TGCAGTGCTAGTGGGGTAGGACGCACAGATACGCAGTATTTT	CSASGVGRTDTQYF
TRBJ2-7	NA	TRBV29-1	few	TGCAGCGTCCGGAGCGGCGGACACGTGAGCTCCTACGAGCAGTACTTC	CSVRSGGHVSSYEQYF
TRBJ1-6	NA	TRBV7-2	few	TGTGCCAGCAGCGGATACAGGGCCCATAATTCACCCCTCCACTTT	CASSGYRAHNSPLHF
TRBJ2-7	TRBD1	TRBV20-1	many	TGCAGTGCCCACCGAGGGGGCAAAACGAAAATCTACGAGCAGTACTTC	CSAHRGGKTKIYEQYF
TRBJ1-1	NA	TRBV27	medium-sized	TGTGCCAGCAGTTGGACCGGGGTAAGGTTGACTGAAGCTTTCTTT	CASSWTGVRLTEAFF
TRBJ2-1	TRBD2	TRBV11-1	many	TGTGCCAGCAGCTTATCTAGCGGGCACTACAATGAGCAGTTCTTC	CASSLSSGHYNEQFF
TRBJ1-2	TRBD1	TRBV27	many	TGTGCCAGCAGGCCCGGTTACAGGGGGCGGCATGGCTACACCTTC	CASRPGYRGRHGYTF
TRBJ1-2	NA	TRBV5-6	many	TGTGCCAGCGGCTCCGGGCCCCGGGCCCTTAACTATGGCTACACCTTC	CASGSGPRALNYGYTF
TRBJ1-1	NA	TRBV19	NA	TGTGCCAGTAGTCCGATCAGGGTGGGCACTGAAGCTTTCTTT	CASSPIRVGTEAFF
TRBJ2-3	NA	TRBV5-5	NA	TGTGCCAGCAGCTTAGAAACCCTCACAGATACGCAGTATTTT	CASSLETLTDTQYF
TRBJ2-5	TRBD2	TRBV28	many	TGTGCCAGCAGTGGAAGACTAGCGGGAGAGGGGGAGACCCAGTACTTC	CASSGRLAGEGETQYF
TRBJ2-1	NA	TRBV7-2	NA	TGTGCCAGCAGCCTGAAGACCGGGATAAAAGCCCATGAGCAGTTCTTC	CASSLKTGIKAHEQFF
TRBJ2-7	TRBD1	TRBV12-3/TRBV12-4	few	TGTGCCAGCGGACAGGGGGACCGACCCTACGAGCAGTACTTC	CASGQGDRPYEQYF
TRBJ1-3	TRBD1	TRBV9	few	TGTGCCAGCAGCGTAGAAGGGACAGGGGGCTACTCTGGAAACACCATATATTTT	CASSVEGTGGYSGNTIYF
TRBJ1-1	NA	TRBV11-1	many	TGTGCCAGCAATCCGGAGTATGGCACTGAAGCTTTCTTT	CASNPEYGTEAFF
TRBJ2-1	NA	TRBV19	few	TGTGCCAGTAGTATGATTTCCTTGTCTGGGGATGAGCAGTTCTTC	CASSMISLSGDEQFF